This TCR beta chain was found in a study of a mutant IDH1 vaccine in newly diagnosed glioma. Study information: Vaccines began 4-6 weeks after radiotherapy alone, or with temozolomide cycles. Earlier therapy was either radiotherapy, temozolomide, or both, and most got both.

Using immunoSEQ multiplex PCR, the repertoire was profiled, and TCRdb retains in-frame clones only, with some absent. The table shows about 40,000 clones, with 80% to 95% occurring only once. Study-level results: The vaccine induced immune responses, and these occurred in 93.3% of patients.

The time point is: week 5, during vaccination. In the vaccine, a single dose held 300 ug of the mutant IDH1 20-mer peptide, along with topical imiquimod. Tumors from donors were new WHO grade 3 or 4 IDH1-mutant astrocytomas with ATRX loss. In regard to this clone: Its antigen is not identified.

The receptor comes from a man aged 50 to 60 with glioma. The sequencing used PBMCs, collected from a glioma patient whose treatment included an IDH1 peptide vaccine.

The CDR3 DNA is TGTGCCAGCACGGACAGGGGAGGGCAGCCCCAGCATTTT. It specifies CASTDRGGQPQHF. The rearrangement uses TRBV2 and TRBJ1-5, with TRBD1 identical over 9 bases. J gave up 7 bases and V 7 bases, and 5 bases lay outside the gene matches. The CDR3 consists of 13 residues. Germline CDR1 SNHLY, CDR2 FYNNEI.